These T cell receptor beta chains were read from a single sample in a study of a mutant IDH1 vaccine in newly diagnosed glioma. No antigens are known for them. Using immunoSEQ multiplex PCR, the repertoire was profiled, and TCRdb retains in-frame clones only, with some absent. The sample lists around 130,000 clones; about four fifths were seen once. This material consisted of PBMCs, taken from a glioma patient whose treatment included an IDH1 peptide vaccine. All receptors come from a man between 35 and 55 years old with glioma. Each CDR3 is given with its conserved first and last residue. Fields, in order: D gene, clone size, V gene, J gene, CDR3 DNA, CDR3 protein. D genes are given only for firm matches. Clone size is shown for a subset of rows, as once, few, many or a class of expanded clone.

d_call: TRBD1; clone_size: .; v_call: TRBV4-1; j_call: TRBJ1-4; cdr3_nt: TGCGCCAGCAGCCAAGGGGACAGGGGAGATAATGAAAAACTGTTTTTT; cdr3_aa: CASSQGDRGDNEKLFF
d_call: .; clone_size: few; v_call: TRBV7-9; j_call: TRBJ2-2; cdr3_nt: TGTGCCAGCAGCTTAAGAAGGGGTGCCGGGGAGCTGTTTTTT; cdr3_aa: CASSLRRGAGELFF
d_call: TRBD2; clone_size: once; v_call: TRBV20-1; j_call: TRBJ2-7; cdr3_nt: TGCAGCAGCGGGGTCGCCTACGAGCAGTACTTC; cdr3_aa: CSSGVAYEQYF
d_call: .; clone_size: few; v_call: TRBV5-1; j_call: TRBJ1-1; cdr3_nt: TGCGCCAGCAGCGGAACAGGTTTGGGGGTCACTGAAGCTTTCTTT; cdr3_aa: CASSGTGLGVTEAFF
d_call: .; clone_size: .; v_call: TRBV19; j_call: TRBJ2-2; cdr3_nt: TGTGCCAGTAGTATAGCCGGGGGCTTGAGCACCGGGGAGCTGTTTTTT; cdr3_aa: CASSIAGGLSTGELFF
d_call: .; clone_size: .; v_call: TRBV29-1; j_call: TRBJ2-6; cdr3_nt: TGCAGCGTTGAGAGGGGTACAGTCTCTGGGGCCAACGTCCTGACTTTC; cdr3_aa: CSVERGTVSGANVLTF
d_call: .; clone_size: .; v_call: TRBV19; j_call: TRBJ2-1; cdr3_nt: TGTGCCAGTACTGGACAGTACAATGAGCAGTTCTTC; cdr3_aa: CASTGQYNEQFF
d_call: .; clone_size: .; v_call: TRBV6-5; j_call: TRBJ1-6; cdr3_nt: TGTGCCAGCAGTTACGGCCTCGGGGGTTCACCCCTCCACTTT; cdr3_aa: CASSYGLGGSPLHF
d_call: TRBD2; clone_size: once; v_call: TRBV7-8; j_call: TRBJ2-5; cdr3_nt: TGTGCCAGCAGCTTAGGTGGTAGCGGGAGGGGAGAGACCCAGTACTTC; cdr3_aa: CASSLGGSGRGETQYF
d_call: TRBD1; clone_size: few; v_call: TRBV7-6; j_call: TRBJ1-6; cdr3_nt: TGTGCCAGCAGCTTAAGGGACAGGGACGGGTCACCCCTCCACTTT; cdr3_aa: CASSLRDRDGSPLHF
d_call: TRBD1; clone_size: .; v_call: TRBV2; j_call: TRBJ1-4; cdr3_nt: TGTGCCAGCCAGGGCGGCAGGGGGCGCGAGGGTGAAAAACTGTTTTTT; cdr3_aa: CASQGGRGREGEKLFF
d_call: .; clone_size: .; v_call: TRBV2; j_call: TRBJ2-1; cdr3_nt: TGTGCCAGCAGTGAATCGAGCGGTCCAATGGTTAGTGAGCAGTTCTTC; cdr3_aa: CASSESSGPMVSEQFF
d_call: .; clone_size: .; v_call: TRBV10-3; j_call: TRBJ1-5; cdr3_nt: TGTGCCATCGCTGACAGAAGCGGAAATCAGCCCCAGCATTTT; cdr3_aa: CAIADRSGNQPQHF
d_call: .; clone_size: .; v_call: TRBV7-8; j_call: TRBJ1-2; cdr3_nt: TGTGCCAGCAGCGGAAGGGCCAATTTAGGCTACACCTTC; cdr3_aa: CASSGRANLGYTF
d_call: TRBD2; clone_size: .; v_call: TRBV28; j_call: TRBJ2-1; cdr3_nt: TGTGCCAGCAGATCCGGGGGACTAGCGGCCTACAATGAGCAGTTCTTC; cdr3_aa: CASRSGGLAAYNEQFF
d_call: .; clone_size: .; v_call: TRBV21-1; j_call: TRBJ2-5; cdr3_nt: TGTGCCAGCACCCAAGCCGGCAGGTTACGAGAGACCCAGTACTTC; cdr3_aa: CASTQAGRLRETQYF
d_call: TRBD2; clone_size: .; v_call: TRBV28; j_call: TRBJ2-3; cdr3_nt: TGTGCCAGCAGTCCCGCCCCGGGACTAGCGGCTAGCACAGATACGCAGTATTTT; cdr3_aa: CASSPAPGLAASTDTQYF
d_call: .; clone_size: .; v_call: TRBV7-2; j_call: TRBJ2-2; cdr3_nt: TGTGCCAGCAGCTCTACGGCCGGGGAGCTGTTTTTT; cdr3_aa: CASSSTAGELFF
d_call: TRBD1; clone_size: few; v_call: TRBV19; j_call: TRBJ2-3; cdr3_nt: TGTGCCAGCACAAGGGACAGGATGACAGATACGCAGTATTTT; cdr3_aa: CASTRDRMTDTQYF
d_call: .; clone_size: .; v_call: TRBV15; j_call: TRBJ2-5; cdr3_nt: TGTGCCACCAGCAGGGACCCTTCTGGGGCAAGGGACCAGTACTTC; cdr3_aa: CATSRDPSGARDQYF
d_call: TRBD1; clone_size: .; v_call: TRBV6-5; j_call: TRBJ1-2; cdr3_nt: TGTGCCAGCAGAGGGGGCTTCGGGTATGGCTACACCTTC; cdr3_aa: CASRGGFGYGYTF
d_call: .; clone_size: .; v_call: TRBV7-3; j_call: TRBJ2-2; cdr3_nt: TGTGCCAGCAGCCCTAACAGGGCCTACACCGGGGAGCTGTTTTTT; cdr3_aa: CASSPNRAYTGELFF
d_call: TRBD2; clone_size: .; v_call: TRBV5-1; j_call: TRBJ2-2; cdr3_nt: TGCGCCAGCAGCTTATCGGGCGGGGGGCGCTACACCGGGGAGCTGTTTTTT; cdr3_aa: CASSLSGGGRYTGELFF
d_call: .; clone_size: .; v_call: TRBV7-9; j_call: TRBJ1-1; cdr3_nt: TGTGCCAGCACCTCCCGAACAGGGTTAAGGATGAACACTGAAGCTTTCTTT; cdr3_aa: CASTSRTGLRMNTEAFF
d_call: .; clone_size: .; v_call: TRBV6-1; j_call: TRBJ2-7; cdr3_nt: TGTGCCAGCAGTGAAGGGATATACGACGAGCAGTACTTC; cdr3_aa: CASSEGIYDEQYF
d_call: TRBD1; clone_size: .; v_call: TRBV18; j_call: TRBJ2-5; cdr3_nt: TGTGCCAGCTCACTCTCGGTCGGACAGGGAGAGACCCAGTACTTC; cdr3_aa: CASSLSVGQGETQYF
d_call: TRBD1; clone_size: .; v_call: TRBV7-9; j_call: TRBJ1-4; cdr3_nt: TGTGCCAGCATCGTAGACGGGACAGGGATCGAAAAACTGTTTTTT; cdr3_aa: CASIVDGTGIEKLFF
d_call: .; clone_size: .; v_call: TRBV27; j_call: TRBJ2-7; cdr3_nt: TGTGCCAGCAGTTTTGGTCATACCTACGAGCAGTACTTC; cdr3_aa: CASSFGHTYEQYF
d_call: TRBD1; clone_size: .; v_call: TRBV19; j_call: TRBJ1-2; cdr3_nt: TGTGCCAGTAGTCCTGGGACAGGTCTTAACTATGGCTACACCTTC; cdr3_aa: CASSPGTGLNYGYTF
d_call: .; clone_size: .; v_call: TRBV5-1; j_call: TRBJ2-2; cdr3_nt: TGCGCCAGCAGCTTGGGGGCAGGGGATACCGGGGAGCTGTTTTTT; cdr3_aa: CASSLGAGDTGELFF
d_call: .; clone_size: .; v_call: TRBV6-5; j_call: TRBJ2-7; cdr3_nt: TGTGCCAGCAGTTACTCGGGTGCCTACGAGCAGTACTTC; cdr3_aa: CASSYSGAYEQYF
d_call: TRBD2; clone_size: .; v_call: TRBV2; j_call: TRBJ2-3; cdr3_nt: TGTGCCAGCAGTGATAGTCTTCTAGCGGGGAGCACAGATACGCAGTATTTT; cdr3_aa: CASSDSLLAGSTDTQYF
d_call: TRBD2; clone_size: .; v_call: TRBV7-9; j_call: TRBJ2-5; cdr3_nt: TGTGTTGAGCGGGGGGGCCTCCAAGAGACCCAGTACTTC; cdr3_aa: CVERGGLQETQYF
d_call: .; clone_size: .; v_call: TRBV5-5; j_call: TRBJ1-1; cdr3_nt: TGTGCCAGCAGAAGATTAAGAGCTCCTGAAGCTTTCTTT; cdr3_aa: CASRRLRAPEAFF
d_call: .; clone_size: .; v_call: TRBV30; j_call: TRBJ2-5; cdr3_nt: TGTGCCTGGGGCCAGTTTATCCAGTACTTC; cdr3_aa: CAWGQFIQYF
d_call: .; clone_size: few; v_call: TRBV19; j_call: TRBJ2-3; cdr3_nt: TGTGCCAGTACTACGGAGTTTGAATCAGATACGCAGTATTTT; cdr3_aa: CASTTEFESDTQYF
d_call: TRBD2; clone_size: .; v_call: TRBV5-4; j_call: TRBJ2-5; cdr3_nt: TGTGCCAGCAGCTTGTGGACTAGCGGGGCGGAGACCCAGTACTTC; cdr3_aa: CASSLWTSGAETQYF
d_call: TRBD1; clone_size: .; v_call: TRBV7-6; j_call: TRBJ1-1; cdr3_nt: TGTGCCAGCAGCCTCGGGACAGGGGCAGGGAACACTGAAGCTTTCTTT; cdr3_aa: CASSLGTGAGNTEAFF
d_call: .; clone_size: .; v_call: TRBV27; j_call: TRBJ1-1; cdr3_nt: TGTGCCAGCAGTGTAAGGGCAGTAAAGAACACTGAAGCTTTCTTT; cdr3_aa: CASSVRAVKNTEAFF
d_call: .; clone_size: .; v_call: TRBV30; j_call: TRBJ1-2; cdr3_nt: TGTGCCTGGAGTAGGAATGGCTACACCTTC; cdr3_aa: CAWSRNGYTF
d_call: .; clone_size: .; v_call: TRBV6-1; j_call: TRBJ2-2; cdr3_nt: TGTGCCAGCGGAAAGAAGAACACCGGGGAGCTGTTTTTT; cdr3_aa: CASGKKNTGELFF
d_call: TRBD1; clone_size: .; v_call: TRBV5-1; j_call: TRBJ2-7; cdr3_nt: TGCGCCAGCAGCGGGGGACAGGGGGCTTTGTACGAGCAGTACTTC; cdr3_aa: CASSGGQGALYEQYF
d_call: TRBD1; clone_size: .; v_call: TRBV6-6; j_call: TRBJ1-2; cdr3_nt: TGTGCCAGCAGCCGGACAGGGAACTATGGCTACACCTTC; cdr3_aa: CASSRTGNYGYTF
d_call: TRBD1; clone_size: .; v_call: TRBV19; j_call: TRBJ1-5; cdr3_nt: TGTGCCAGTAGTTCCGGGACAGGGTTCAGTCAGCCCCAGCATTTT; cdr3_aa: CASSSGTGFSQPQHF
d_call: .; clone_size: .; v_call: TRBV5-4; j_call: TRBJ2-4; cdr3_nt: TGTGCCAGCAGCTCCACCGACAGCTTAGCCAAAAACATTCAGTACTTC; cdr3_aa: CASSSTDSLAKNIQYF
d_call: .; clone_size: once; v_call: TRBV7-2; j_call: TRBJ2-5; cdr3_nt: TGTGCCAGCACCCAGTCCGGGGAGACTGTTGAGACCCAGTACTTC; cdr3_aa: CASTQSGETVETQYF
d_call: .; clone_size: .; v_call: TRBV6-1; j_call: TRBJ1-1; cdr3_nt: TGTGCCAGCAGGAACCCGGGGGGTGAAGCTTTCTTT; cdr3_aa: CASRNPGGEAFF
d_call: TRBD1; clone_size: few; v_call: TRBV5-1; j_call: TRBJ1-1; cdr3_nt: TGCGCCAGCAGACTGGGACAGGGGCCCAACACTGAAGCTTTCTTT; cdr3_aa: CASRLGQGPNTEAFF
d_call: .; clone_size: few; v_call: TRBV6-5; j_call: TRBJ1-6; cdr3_nt: TGTGCCAGCAGTTACTTCGGATCCTATAATTCACCCCTCCACTTT; cdr3_aa: CASSYFGSYNSPLHF
d_call: .; clone_size: .; v_call: TRBV27; j_call: TRBJ1-1; cdr3_nt: TGTGCCAGCAGTTTATCGGGGGACACTGAAGCTTTCTTT; cdr3_aa: CASSLSGDTEAFF
d_call: TRBD2; clone_size: .; v_call: TRBV7-6; j_call: TRBJ2-1; cdr3_nt: TGTGCCAGCAGCTTAGTTAGGGCTAGCGGGACCGATGAGCAGTTCTTC; cdr3_aa: CASSLVRASGTDEQFF
d_call: TRBD1; clone_size: once; v_call: TRBV30; j_call: TRBJ2-7; cdr3_nt: TGTGCCTGGAGTGGGGGGACAGCCTACGAGCAGTACTTC; cdr3_aa: CAWSGGTAYEQYF
d_call: .; clone_size: .; v_call: TRBV27; j_call: TRBJ2-1; cdr3_nt: TGTGCCAGCAGTATGGTTCCCCAATACAATGAGCAGTTCTTC; cdr3_aa: CASSMVPQYNEQFF
d_call: .; clone_size: .; v_call: TRBV7-2; j_call: TRBJ2-3; cdr3_nt: TGTGCCAGCAGCTCGGTTTTAGATACGCAGTATTTT; cdr3_aa: CASSSVLDTQYF
d_call: TRBD1; clone_size: once; v_call: TRBV7-8; j_call: TRBJ1-2; cdr3_nt: TGTGCCAGCAGCTGGGACAGGAGCTATGGCTACACCTTC; cdr3_aa: CASSWDRSYGYTF
d_call: TRBD1; clone_size: .; v_call: TRBV27; j_call: TRBJ1-2; cdr3_nt: TGTGCCAGCAGTTTCCACCCGCTCCGGGACAGGGGGGACTATGGCTACACCTTC; cdr3_aa: CASSFHPLRDRGDYGYTF
d_call: .; clone_size: .; v_call: TRBV7-2; j_call: TRBJ2-1; cdr3_nt: TGTGCCAGCAGCTTAGCCTGGTCCTACAATGAGCAGTTCTTC; cdr3_aa: CASSLAWSYNEQFF